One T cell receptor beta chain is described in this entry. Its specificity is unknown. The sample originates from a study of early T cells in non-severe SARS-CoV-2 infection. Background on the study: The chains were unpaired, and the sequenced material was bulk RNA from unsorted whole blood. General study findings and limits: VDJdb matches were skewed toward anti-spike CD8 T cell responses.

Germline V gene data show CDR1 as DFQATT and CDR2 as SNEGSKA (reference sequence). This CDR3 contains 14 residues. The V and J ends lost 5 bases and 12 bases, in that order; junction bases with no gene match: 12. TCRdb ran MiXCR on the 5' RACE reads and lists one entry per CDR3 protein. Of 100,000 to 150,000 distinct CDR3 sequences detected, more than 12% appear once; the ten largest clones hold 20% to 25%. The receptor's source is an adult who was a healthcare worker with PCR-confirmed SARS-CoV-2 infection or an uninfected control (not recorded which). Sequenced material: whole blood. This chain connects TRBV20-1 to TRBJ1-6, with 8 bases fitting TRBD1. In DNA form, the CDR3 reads TGCAGTGCTTTCGGACCGGGACAGGCAGAACCCCTCCACTTT. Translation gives CSAFGPGQAEPLHF.